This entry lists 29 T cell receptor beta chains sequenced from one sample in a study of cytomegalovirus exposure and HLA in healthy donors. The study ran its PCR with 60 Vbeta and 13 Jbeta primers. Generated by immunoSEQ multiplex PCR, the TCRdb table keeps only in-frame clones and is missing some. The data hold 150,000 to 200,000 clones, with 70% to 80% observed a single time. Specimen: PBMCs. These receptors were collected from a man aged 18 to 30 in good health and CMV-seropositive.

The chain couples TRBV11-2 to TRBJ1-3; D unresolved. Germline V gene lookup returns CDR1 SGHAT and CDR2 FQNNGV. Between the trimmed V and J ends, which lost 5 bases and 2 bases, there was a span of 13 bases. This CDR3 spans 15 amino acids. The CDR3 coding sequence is TGTGCCAGCAGCGAAAGAGGATCGACTGGAAACACCATATATTTT. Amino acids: CASSERGSTGNTIYF.

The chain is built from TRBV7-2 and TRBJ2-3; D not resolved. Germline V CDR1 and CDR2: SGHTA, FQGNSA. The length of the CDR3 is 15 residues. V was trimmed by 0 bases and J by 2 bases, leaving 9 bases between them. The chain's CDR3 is CASSLAPLNTDTQYF. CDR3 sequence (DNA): TGTGCCAGCAGCTTAGCGCCCCTAAACACAGATACGCAGTATTTT. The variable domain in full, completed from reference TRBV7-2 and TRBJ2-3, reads GAGVSQSPSNKVTEKGKDVELRCDPISGHTALYWYRQSLGQGLEFLIYFQGNSAPDKSGLPSDRFSAERTGGSVSTLTIQRTQQEDSAVYLCASSLAPLNTDTQYFGPGTRLTVL.

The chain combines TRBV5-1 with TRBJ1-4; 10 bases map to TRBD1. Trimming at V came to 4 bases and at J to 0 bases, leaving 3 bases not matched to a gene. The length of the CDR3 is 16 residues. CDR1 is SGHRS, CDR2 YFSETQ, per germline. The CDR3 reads CASSAGQGATNEKLFF. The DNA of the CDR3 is TGCGCCAGCAGCGCTGGACAGGGGGCAACTAATGAAAAACTGTTTTTT.

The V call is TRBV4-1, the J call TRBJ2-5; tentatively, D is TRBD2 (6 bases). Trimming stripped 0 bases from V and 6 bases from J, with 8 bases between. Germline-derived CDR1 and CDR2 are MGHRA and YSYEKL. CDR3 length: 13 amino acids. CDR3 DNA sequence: TGCGCCAGCAGCCAAGAGACTAGTCAGACCCAGTACTTC. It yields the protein CASSQETSQTQYF.

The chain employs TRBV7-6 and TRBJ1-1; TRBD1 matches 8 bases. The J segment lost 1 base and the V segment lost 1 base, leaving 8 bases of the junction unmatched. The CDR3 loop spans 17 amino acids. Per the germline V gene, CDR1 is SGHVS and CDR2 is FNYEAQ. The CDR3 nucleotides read TGTGCCAGCAGCTTAGTACGGTCCAGGGGGCGGAACACTGAAGCTTTCTTT. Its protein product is CASSLVRSRGRNTEAFF.

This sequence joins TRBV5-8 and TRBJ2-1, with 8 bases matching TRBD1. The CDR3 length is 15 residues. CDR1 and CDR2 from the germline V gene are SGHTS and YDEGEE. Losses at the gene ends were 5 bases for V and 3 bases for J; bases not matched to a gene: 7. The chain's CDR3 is CASRLDRENYNEQFF. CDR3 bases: TGTGCCAGCAGACTGGACAGGGAGAACTACAATGAGCAGTTCTTC. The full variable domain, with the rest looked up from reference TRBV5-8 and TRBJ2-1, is EAGVTQSPTHLIKTRGQQATLRCSPISGHTSVYWYQQALGLGLQFLLWYDEGEERNRGNFPPRFSGRQFPNYSSELNVNALELEDSALYLCASRLDRENYNEQFFGPGTRLTVL.

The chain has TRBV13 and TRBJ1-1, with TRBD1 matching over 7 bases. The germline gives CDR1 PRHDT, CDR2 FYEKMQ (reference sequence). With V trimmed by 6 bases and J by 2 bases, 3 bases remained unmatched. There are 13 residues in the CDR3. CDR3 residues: CASREGANTEAFF. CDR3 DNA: TGTGCCAGCAGAGAGGGGGCCAACACTGAAGCTTTCTTT.

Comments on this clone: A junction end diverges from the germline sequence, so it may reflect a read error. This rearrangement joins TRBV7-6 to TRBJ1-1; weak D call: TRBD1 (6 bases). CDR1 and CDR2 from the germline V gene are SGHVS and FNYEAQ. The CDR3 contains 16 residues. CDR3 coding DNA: TGTGCCAGCAGCTTAGCGATGGCAGGGTGGGACACTGAAGTTTTCTTT. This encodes CASSLAMAGWDTEVFF.

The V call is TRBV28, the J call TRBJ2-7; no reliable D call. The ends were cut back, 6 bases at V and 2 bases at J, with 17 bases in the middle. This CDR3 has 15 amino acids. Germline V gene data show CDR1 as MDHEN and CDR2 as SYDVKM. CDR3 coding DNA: TGTGCCAGCAGGACCGAGGTTCACATCCCCTACGAGCAGTACTTC. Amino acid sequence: CASRTEVHIPYEQYF.

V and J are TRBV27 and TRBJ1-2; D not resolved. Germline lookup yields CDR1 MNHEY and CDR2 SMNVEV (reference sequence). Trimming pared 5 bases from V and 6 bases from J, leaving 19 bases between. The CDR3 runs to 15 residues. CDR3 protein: CASSTYFGLSDGYTF. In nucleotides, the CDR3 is TGTGCCAGCAGTACCTACTTCGGACTCTCGGATGGCTACACCTTC.

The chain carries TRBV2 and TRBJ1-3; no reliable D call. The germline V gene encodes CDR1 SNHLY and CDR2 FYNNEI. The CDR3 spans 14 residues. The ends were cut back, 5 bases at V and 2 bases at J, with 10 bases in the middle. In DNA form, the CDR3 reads TGTGCCAGCAGTCCCGGGTCGACTGGAAACACCATATATTTT. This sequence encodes CASSPGSTGNTIYF.

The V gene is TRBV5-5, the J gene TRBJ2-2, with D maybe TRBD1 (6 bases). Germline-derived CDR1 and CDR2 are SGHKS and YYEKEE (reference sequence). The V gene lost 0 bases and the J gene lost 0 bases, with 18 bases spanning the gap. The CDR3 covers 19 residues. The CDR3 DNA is TGTGCCAGCAGCTTGGAGTGGGACACTCAAGCCACGAACACCGGGGAGCTGTTTTTT. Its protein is CASSLEWDTQATNTGELFF.

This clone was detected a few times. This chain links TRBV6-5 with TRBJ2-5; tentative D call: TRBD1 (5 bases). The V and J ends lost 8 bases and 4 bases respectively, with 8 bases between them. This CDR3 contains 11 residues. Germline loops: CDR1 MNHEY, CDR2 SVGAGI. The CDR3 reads CASHQGETQYF. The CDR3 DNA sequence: TGTGCCAGCCATCAGGGAGAGACCCAGTACTTC.

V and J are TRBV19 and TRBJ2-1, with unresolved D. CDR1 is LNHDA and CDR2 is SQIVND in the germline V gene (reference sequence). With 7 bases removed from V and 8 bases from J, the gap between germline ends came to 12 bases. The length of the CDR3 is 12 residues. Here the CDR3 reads CASTSGHDEQFF. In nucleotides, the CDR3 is TGTGCCAGTACATCAGGTCACGATGAGCAGTTCTTC.

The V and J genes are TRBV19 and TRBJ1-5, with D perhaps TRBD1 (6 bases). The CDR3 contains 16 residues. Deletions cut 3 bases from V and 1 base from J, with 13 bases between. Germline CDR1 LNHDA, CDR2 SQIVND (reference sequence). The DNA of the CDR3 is TGTGCCAGTAGTATCGATCGGGACACCAGCAATCAGCCCCAGCATTTT. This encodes CASSIDRDTSNQPQHF.

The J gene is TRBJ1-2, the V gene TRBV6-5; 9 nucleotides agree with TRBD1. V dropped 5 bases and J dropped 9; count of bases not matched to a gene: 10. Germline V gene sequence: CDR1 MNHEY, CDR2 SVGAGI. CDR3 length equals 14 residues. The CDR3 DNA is TGTGCCAGCAGTGTAAAACCGGGACAGGGAAGCTACACCTTC. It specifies CASSVKPGQGSYTF.

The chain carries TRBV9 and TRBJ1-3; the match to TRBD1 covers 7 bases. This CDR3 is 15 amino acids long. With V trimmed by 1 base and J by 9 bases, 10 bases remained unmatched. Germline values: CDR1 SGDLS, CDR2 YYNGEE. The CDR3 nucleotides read TGTGCCAGCAGCGTACAAACAGGGGCCGGGGGCACCATATATTTT. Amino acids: CASSVQTGAGGTIYF.

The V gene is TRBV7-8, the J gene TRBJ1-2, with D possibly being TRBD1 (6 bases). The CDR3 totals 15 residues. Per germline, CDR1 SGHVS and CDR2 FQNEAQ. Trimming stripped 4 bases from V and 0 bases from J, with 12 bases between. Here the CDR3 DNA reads TGTGCCAGCAGCTCGCAGGGGTCCCCTAACTATGGCTACACCTTC. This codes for CASSSQGSPNYGYTF.

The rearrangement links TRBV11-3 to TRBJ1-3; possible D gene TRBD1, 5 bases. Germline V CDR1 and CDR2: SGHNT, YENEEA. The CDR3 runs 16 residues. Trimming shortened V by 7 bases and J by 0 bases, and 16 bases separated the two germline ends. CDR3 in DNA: TGTGCCAGCAACCCGTCCCGGGGGAACTCTGGAAACACCATATATTTT. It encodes CASNPSRGNSGNTIYF.

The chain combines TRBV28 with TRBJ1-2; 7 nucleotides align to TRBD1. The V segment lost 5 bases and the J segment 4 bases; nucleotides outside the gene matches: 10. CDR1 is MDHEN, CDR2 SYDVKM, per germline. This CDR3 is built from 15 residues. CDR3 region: CASSPHRGRGYGYTF. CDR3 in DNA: TGTGCCAGCAGTCCCCACAGGGGTCGGGGCTATGGCTACACCTTC.

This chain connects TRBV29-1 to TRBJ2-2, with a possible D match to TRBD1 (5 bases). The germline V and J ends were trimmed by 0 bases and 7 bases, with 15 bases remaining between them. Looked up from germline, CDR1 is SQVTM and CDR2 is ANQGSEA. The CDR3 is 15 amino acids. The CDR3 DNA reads TGCAGCGTTGAAGACCAGGGTAAAATCAACGGGGAGCTGTTTTTT. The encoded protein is CSVEDQGKINGELFF.

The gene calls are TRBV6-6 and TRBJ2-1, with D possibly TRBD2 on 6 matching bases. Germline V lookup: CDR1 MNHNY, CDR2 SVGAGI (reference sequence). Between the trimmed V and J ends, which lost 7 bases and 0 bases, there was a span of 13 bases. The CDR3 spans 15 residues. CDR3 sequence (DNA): TGTGCCAGCACGGGACTGATGAGCTCCTACAATGAGCAGTTCTTC. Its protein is CASTGLMSSYNEQFF.

The CDR3 bases are TGTGCCAGCGGAGCGGACGGGAACACCGGGGAGCTGTTTTTT. Protein sequence: CASGADGNTGELFF. The chain joins TRBV6-5 to TRBJ2-2; the D gene is possibly TRBD2 (5 bases). Trimming shortened V by 8 bases and J by 1 base, and 11 bases separated the two germline ends. The germline V gene encodes CDR1 MNHEY and CDR2 SVGAGI. The length of the CDR3 is 14 residues.

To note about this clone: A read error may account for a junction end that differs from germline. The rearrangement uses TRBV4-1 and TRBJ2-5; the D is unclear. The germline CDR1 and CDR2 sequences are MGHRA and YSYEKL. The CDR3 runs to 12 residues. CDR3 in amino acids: CASSQDEKTQYF. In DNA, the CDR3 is TGTGCCAGCAGCCAAGATGAGAAGACCCAGTACTTC.

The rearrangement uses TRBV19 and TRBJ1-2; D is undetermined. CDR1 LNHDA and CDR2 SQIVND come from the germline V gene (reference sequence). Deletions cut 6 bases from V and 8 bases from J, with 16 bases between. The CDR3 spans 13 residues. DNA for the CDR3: TGTGCCAGTAGGACTCTCGAGGGTCTGGGCTACACCTTC. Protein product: CASRTLEGLGYTF. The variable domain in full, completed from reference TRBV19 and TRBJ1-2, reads DGGITQSPKYLFRKEGQNVTLSCEQNLNHDAMYWYRQDPGQGLRLIYYSQIVNDFQKGDIAEGYSVSREKKESFPLTVTSAQKNPTAFYLCASRTLEGLGYTFGSGTRLTVV.

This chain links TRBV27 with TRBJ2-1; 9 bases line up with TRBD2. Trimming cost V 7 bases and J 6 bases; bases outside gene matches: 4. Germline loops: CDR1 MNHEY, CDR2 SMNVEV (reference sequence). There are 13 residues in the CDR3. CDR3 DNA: TGTGCCAGCAAGACTAGCGGCCTCAATGAGCAGTTCTTC. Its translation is CASKTSGLNEQFF.

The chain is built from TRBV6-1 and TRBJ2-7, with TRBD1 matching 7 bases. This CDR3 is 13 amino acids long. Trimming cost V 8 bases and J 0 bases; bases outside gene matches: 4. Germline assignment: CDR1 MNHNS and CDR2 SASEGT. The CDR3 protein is CASSGTDSYEQYF. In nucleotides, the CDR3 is TGTGCCAGCTCCGGGACAGACTCCTACGAGCAGTACTTC.

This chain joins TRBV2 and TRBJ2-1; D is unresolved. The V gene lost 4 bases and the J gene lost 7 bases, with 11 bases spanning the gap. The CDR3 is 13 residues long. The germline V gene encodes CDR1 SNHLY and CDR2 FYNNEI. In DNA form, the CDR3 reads TGTGCCAGCAGTGTGGCGGCTATTAATGAGCAGTTCTTC. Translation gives CASSVAAINEQFF.

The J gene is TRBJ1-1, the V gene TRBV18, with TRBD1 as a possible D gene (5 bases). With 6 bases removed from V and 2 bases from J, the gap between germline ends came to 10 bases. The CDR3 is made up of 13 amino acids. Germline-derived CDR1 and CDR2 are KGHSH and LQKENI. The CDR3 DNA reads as TGTGCCAGCTCCCGTGGGACTAACACTGAAGCTTTCTTT. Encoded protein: CASSRGTNTEAFF.